This entry lists 29 T cell receptor beta chains sequenced from one sample in a study of blood T cells in healthy people across ages. Next came a second PCR, run for about 6 to 12 cycles, which used a sample-barcoded 5' primer along with a J-beta primer mix. Each CDR3 protein is one row after TCRdb ran MiXCR on the 5' RACE reads. The sample includes approximately 1,700,000 distinct CDR3 sequences, about 39% of them seen just once. The specimen was blood. The receptors stem from a human donor in good health.

This clonotype has more than one count but fewer than ten. J is TRBJ2-1 and V is TRBV6-6; D is ambiguous. This CDR3 spans 13 amino acids. Per germline, CDR1 MNHNY and CDR2 SVGAGI (reference sequence). Trimming pared 5 bases from V and 4 bases from J, leaving 9 bases between. The CDR3 sequence is CASSPSKYNEQFF. Written as DNA, the CDR3 is TGTGCCAGCAGTCCAAGCAAGTACAATGAGCAGTTCTTC.

V and J are TRBV28 and TRBJ1-2; 8 nucleotides agree with TRBD1. Per the germline V gene, CDR1 is MDHEN and CDR2 is SYDVKM. Trimming took 6 bases from V and 8 from J; bases not matched to a gene: 11. The CDR3 spans 14 residues. The CDR3 region is CASRSIQGADGYTF. The DNA of the CDR3 is TGTGCCAGCAGAAGTATCCAGGGGGCCGACGGCTACACCTTC.

Remarks on this clonotype: A read error may be the cause here, since a much bigger clone is one base away. V is TRBV7-8 and J is TRBJ2-5; the D gene could be TRBD1 or TRBD2 (6 bases each). Germline CDR1 reads SGHVS; CDR2 reads FQNEAQ. V was cut by 5 bases and J by 5 bases, with 12 bases left in between. The CDR3 covers 13 residues. The CDR3 protein is CASSHGGSETQYF. The CDR3 DNA reads as TGTGCCAGCAGCCACGGGGGCAGCGAGACCCAGTACTTC. Looking up the rest from reference TRBV7-8 and TRBJ2-5 gives the full variable domain: GAGVSQSPRYKVAKRGQDVALRCDPISGHVSLFWYQQALGQGPEFLTYFQNEAQLDKSGLPSDRFFAERPEGSVSTLKIQRTQQEDSAVYLCASSHGGSETQYFGPGTRLLVL.

This clonotype was counted between two and nine times. This chain connects TRBV20-1 to TRBJ2-2, with 11 bases fitting TRBD2. CDR1 is DFQATT and CDR2 is SNEGSKA in the germline V gene (reference sequence). CDR3 length equals 14 residues. Trimming cost V 1 base and J 6 bases; bases outside gene matches: 1. In DNA form, the CDR3 reads TGCAGTGCTAGAGTAGCGGGGGGGCCCGGGGAGCTGTTTTTT. Translated, it gives CSARVAGGPGELFF.

The rearrangement uses TRBV20-1 and TRBJ2-1; TRBD2 matches at 7 bases. Germline V gene data show CDR1 as DFQATT and CDR2 as SNEGSKA (reference sequence). The V gene end was trimmed by 3 bases and the J gene end by 4 bases; junction bases not matched to a gene: 6. This CDR3 comprises 14 residues. The CDR3 is CSASLAGVYNEQFF. DNA of the CDR3: TGCAGTGCTAGTTTGGCGGGAGTATACAATGAGCAGTTCTTC.

This chain links TRBV7-9 with TRBJ2-1, with D perhaps matching TRBD2 (5 bases). Germline V gene data show CDR1 as SEHNR and CDR2 as FQNEAQ (reference sequence). The length of the CDR3 is 14 residues. Trimming stripped 1 base from V and 6 bases from J, with 10 bases between. The CDR3 DNA is TGTGCCAGCAGCTTAGATACTAGAAGCAATGAGCAGTTCTTC. Amino acids: CASSLDTRSNEQFF.

CDR3 DNA sequence: TGTGCCAGCAGTTACTCGTCAATTCAGCCCCAGCATTTT. Translation gives CASSYSSIQPQHF. The chain recombines TRBV6-5 with TRBJ1-5; D remains ambiguous. The V end was cut by 0 bases, the J end by 6 bases, with 6 bases between. The CDR3 is made up of 13 amino acids. Germline V gene sequence: CDR1 MNHEY, CDR2 SVGAGI.

The chain links TRBV9 to TRBJ1-1, with 7 nucleotides matching TRBD1. The trim removed 4 bases at V and 6 bases at J, leaving 12 bases unmatched. The length of the CDR3 is 15 residues. Per germline, CDR1 SGDLS and CDR2 YYNGEE. The CDR3 protein is CASSKPQGELAEAFF. CDR3 in DNA: TGTGCCAGCAGCAAACCCCAGGGGGAGTTGGCTGAAGCTTTCTTT.

This clonotype has just a few counts. At one of its ends the junction is not consistent with the germline gene, which may arise from a read error. The chain uses TRBV5-1 and TRBJ1-1, with a tentative D call TRBD1 (5 bases). The germline gives CDR1 SGHRS, CDR2 YFSETQ. The CDR3 is made up of 13 amino acids. As DNA, the CDR3 is TGCGCCAACAGCTTAGACAGGAACACTGAAGCTTTCTTT. The encoded protein is CANSLDRNTEAFF.

V and J are TRBV20-1 and TRBJ2-3, with D unclear. The CDR3 consists of 14 residues. Germline V gene sequence: CDR1 DFQATT, CDR2 SNEGSKA (reference sequence). V was trimmed by 7 bases and J by 5 bases, leaving 19 bases between them. DNA of the CDR3: TGCAGTGTAGGCCGGCCGCCGGCGAAAGATACGCAGTATTTT. Protein product: CSVGRPPAKDTQYF.

This clonotype was detected a few times. The V call is TRBV5-1, the J call TRBJ1-1; TRBD1 is a possible D gene (5 bases). This CDR3 region has 13 residues. The V end was cut by 1 base, the J end by 8 bases, with 12 bases between. The germline gives CDR1 SGHRS, CDR2 YFSETQ. This chain's CDR3 is CASSLTGASEAFF. CDR3 sequence (DNA): TGCGCCAGCAGCTTGACTGGGGCCTCGGAAGCTTTCTTT.

This clonotype was recorded only once. The rearrangement joins TRBV4-3 to TRBJ1-2; D remains ambiguous. V lost 1 base and J 5 bases, leaving 11 bases between the germline ends. Germline V gives CDR1 LGHNA, CDR2 YSLEER. The CDR3 is made up of 14 amino acids. CDR3 sequence (DNA): TGCGCCAGCAGCCAAGCACCGGGGAATTATGGCTACACCTTC. This encodes CASSQAPGNYGYTF.

This clonotype was observed at least ten times. This chain links TRBV7-2 with TRBJ2-5; D possibly corresponds to TRBD1 (5 bases). Germline V gives CDR1 SGHTA, CDR2 FQGNSA. V lost 4 bases and J lost 4, with 10 bases in between. The CDR3 loop spans 13 amino acids. CDR3 residues: CASSSRVVETQYF. CDR3 coding DNA: TGTGCCAGCAGCTCCAGGGTTGTAGAGACCCAGTACTTC. The full variable domain, its missing parts supplied by reference TRBV7-2 and TRBJ2-5, is GAGVSQSPSNKVTEKGKDVELRCDPISGHTALYWYRQSLGQGLEFLIYFQGNSAPDKSGLPSDRFSAERTGGSVSTLTIQRTQQEDSAVYLCASSSRVVETQYFGPGTRLLVL.

This sequence joins TRBV28 and TRBJ2-1; 9 bases match TRBD1. From germline, CDR1 is MDHEN and CDR2 SYDVKM. The CDR3 sequence is 19 residues long. The V and J ends lost 2 bases and 6 bases, in that order; junction bases with no gene match: 17. CDR3 DNA: TGTGCCAGCAGTTTACCCGAGGGACAGGGATATACCGTCGGCAATGAGCAGTTCTTC. Encoded protein: CASSLPEGQGYTVGNEQFF.

This chain connects TRBV20-1 to TRBJ2-5; D not certain. This CDR3 comprises 13 residues. The V and J ends lost 7 bases and 11 bases respectively, with 23 bases between them. The V gene's germline CDR1 is DFQATT and CDR2 SNEGSKA (reference sequence). The DNA of the CDR3 is TGCAGTGGTTCCGACAAACTCTTCAATGAGCAGTACTTC. This encodes CSGSDKLFNEQYF.

This clonotype was observed a handful of times. One end of the junction is discordant with germline, which a read error may explain. This chain links TRBV9 with TRBJ1-5; TRBD1 might be the D (6 bases). Germline V CDR1 and CDR2: SGDLS, YYNGEE. The CDR3 spans 13 residues. The DNA of the CDR3 is TGTACCAGCAGCGTAGAACAGGGTCAGCCCCAGCATTTT. This translates into CTSSVEQGQPQHF.

This clonotype was seen repeatedly, ten times or more. The V gene is TRBV20-1, the J gene TRBJ1-2, with D uncertain. The germline CDR1 and CDR2 sequences are DFQATT and SNEGSKA (reference sequence). V was trimmed by 4 bases and J by 2 bases, leaving 5 bases between them. CDR3 size: 11 residues. The CDR3 DNA reads as TGCAGTGCTACAGAGAACTATGGCTACACCTTC. Its protein is CSATENYGYTF.

The genes are TRBV7-9 and TRBJ2-7; 7 nucleotides align to TRBD1. The CDR3 extends over 16 amino acids. V dropped 2 bases and J dropped 1; count of bases not matched to a gene: 8. Germline assignment: CDR1 SEHNR and CDR2 FQNEAQ (reference sequence). CDR3 residues: CASSLILGQRSYEQYF. CDR3 nucleotide sequence: TGTGCCAGCAGCTTAATTTTGGGACAGAGGTCCTACGAGCAGTACTTC. Combining the CDR3 with reference TRBV7-9 and TRBJ2-7 gives the whole variable domain DTGVSQNPRHKITKRGQNVTFRCDPISEHNRLYWYRQTLGQGPEFLTYFQNEAQLEKSRLLSDRFSAERPKGSFSTLEIQRTEQGDSAMYLCASSLILGQRSYEQYFGPGTRLTVT.

This clonotype has only a few counts. The chain recombines TRBV29-1 with TRBJ1-2; D gene unclear. CDR3 size: 12 residues. V lost 3 bases and J lost 4, with 9 bases in between. Germline loops: CDR1 SQVTM, CDR2 ANQGSEA. The CDR3 DNA follows: TGCAGCGTTGACCAAGTGGGCTATGGCTACACCTTC. Residues: CSVDQVGYGYTF.

The V call is TRBV12-3 or TRBV12-4, the J call TRBJ2-7; D ambiguous. The CDR3 has 12 amino acids. V was shortened by 6 bases and J by 0 bases, with 6 bases between the two germline ends. The CDR3 here is CASRVGSYEQYF. The CDR3 DNA sequence: TGTGCCAGCAGGGTCGGCTCCTACGAGCAGTACTTC.

This clonotype is a singleton in its sample. V usage is TRBV20-1 and J usage is TRBJ2-4; D uncertain. The DNA end favors TRBJ2-7, so the J call may be wrong. The CDR3 consists of 11 residues. Germline V gives CDR1 DFQATT, CDR2 SNEGSKA (reference sequence). In nucleotides, the CDR3 is TGCAGTGCTAGCTGGACGTACGAGCAGTACTTC. Its translation is CSASWTYEQYF.

The chain carries TRBV5-1 and TRBJ2-5; D is perhaps TRBD1 or TRBD2 (5 bases each). V was pared by 0 bases and J by 1 base, with 10 bases between. Germline CDR1 is SGHRS and CDR2 is YFSETQ. There are 15 residues in the CDR3. CDR3 region: CASSLAGRTQETQYF. The DNA for the CDR3 is TGCGCCAGCAGCTTGGCGGGACGGACCCAAGAGACCCAGTACTTC. Looking up the rest from reference TRBV5-1 and TRBJ2-5 gives the full variable domain: KAGVTQTPRYLIKTRGQQVTLSCSPISGHRSVSWYQQTPGQGLQFLFEYFSETQRNKGNFPGRFSGRQFSNSRSEMNVSTLELGDSALYLCASSLAGRTQETQYFGPGTRLLVL.

The chain carries TRBV12-5 and TRBJ2-3; 8 nucleotides line up with TRBD2. Per the germline V gene, CDR1 is LGHNT and CDR2 is FRNRAP. The CDR3 has 15 amino acids. V lost 5 bases and J lost 5; bases outside the gene matches: 9. DNA of the CDR3: TGTGCTAGTGGTATAAAGCGGGGGAACGGAGATACGCAGTATTTT. It encodes CASGIKRGNGDTQYF. Complete variable domain (other parts from reference TRBV12-5 and TRBJ2-3): DARVTQTPRHKVTEMGQEVTMRCQPILGHNTVFWYRQTMMQGLELLAYFRNRAPLDDSGMPKDRFSAEMPDATLATLKIQPSEPRDSAVYFCASGIKRGNGDTQYFGPGTRLTVL.

V gene TRBV7-9 combines with J gene TRBJ2-5; either TRBD1 or TRBD2 may fit D (5 bases each). The CDR3 is made up of 14 amino acids. Deletions cut 5 bases from V and 11 bases from J, with 21 bases between. CDR1 SEHNR and CDR2 FQNEAQ come from the germline V gene (reference sequence). The chain's CDR3 is CASSPILGEREQYF. CDR3 DNA sequence: TGTGCCAGCAGCCCCATATTGGGGGAGCGAGAGCAGTACTTC.

V usage is TRBV28 and J usage is TRBJ1-5; D is unclear. The CDR3 totals 14 residues. V gave up 8 bases and J gave up 6 bases, with 17 bases separating them. The germline CDR1 and CDR2 sequences are MDHEN and SYDVKM. The CDR3 spells CASVPTKFIQPQHF. The CDR3 bases are TGTGCCAGCGTCCCGACTAAGTTTATTCAGCCCCAGCATTTT.

The chain has TRBV7-2 and TRBJ2-6; D is unclear. CDR3 length: 16 residues. The V end was cut by 5 bases, the J end by 0 bases, with 11 bases between. Per the germline V gene, CDR1 is SGHTA and CDR2 is FQGNSA. CDR3: CASSLQPPSGANVLTF. The DNA of the CDR3 is TGTGCCAGCAGCCTTCAGCCCCCCTCTGGGGCCAACGTCCTGACTTTC.

The chain links TRBV4-1 to TRBJ1-4, with TRBD1 as a possible D gene (6 bases). The V gene's germline CDR1 is MGHRA and CDR2 YSYEKL. V gave up 1 base and J gave up 8 bases, with 17 bases separating them. The CDR3 totals 16 residues. The CDR3 DNA follows: TGCGCCAGCAGCCAAGTTATCGGAAAGGGACAAGAAAAACTGTTTTTT. It translates to CASSQVIGKGQEKLFF.

This clonotype was observed a handful of times. This chain uses TRBV20-1 with TRBJ2-3; TRBD2 matches at 8 bases. The germline CDR1 and CDR2 sequences are DFQATT and SNEGSKA (reference sequence). CDR3 length equals 15 residues. Trimming cost V 1 base and J 3 bases; bases outside gene matches: 6. The CDR3 is CSARAGLAGTDTQYF. In nucleotides, the CDR3 is TGCAGTGCTAGAGCGGGGTTAGCGGGGACAGATACGCAGTATTTT.

V is TRBV4-1 and J is TRBJ2-7, with 10 bases that match TRBD1. The CDR3 contains 17 residues. V lost 1 base and J lost 2; bases outside the gene matches: 8. The germline CDR1 and CDR2 sequences are MGHRA and YSYEKL. The CDR3 sequence is CASSQGLGTGVTYEQYF. The CDR3 region has the DNA TGCGCCAGCAGCCAAGGACTCGGGACAGGGGTAACCTACGAGCAGTACTTC.